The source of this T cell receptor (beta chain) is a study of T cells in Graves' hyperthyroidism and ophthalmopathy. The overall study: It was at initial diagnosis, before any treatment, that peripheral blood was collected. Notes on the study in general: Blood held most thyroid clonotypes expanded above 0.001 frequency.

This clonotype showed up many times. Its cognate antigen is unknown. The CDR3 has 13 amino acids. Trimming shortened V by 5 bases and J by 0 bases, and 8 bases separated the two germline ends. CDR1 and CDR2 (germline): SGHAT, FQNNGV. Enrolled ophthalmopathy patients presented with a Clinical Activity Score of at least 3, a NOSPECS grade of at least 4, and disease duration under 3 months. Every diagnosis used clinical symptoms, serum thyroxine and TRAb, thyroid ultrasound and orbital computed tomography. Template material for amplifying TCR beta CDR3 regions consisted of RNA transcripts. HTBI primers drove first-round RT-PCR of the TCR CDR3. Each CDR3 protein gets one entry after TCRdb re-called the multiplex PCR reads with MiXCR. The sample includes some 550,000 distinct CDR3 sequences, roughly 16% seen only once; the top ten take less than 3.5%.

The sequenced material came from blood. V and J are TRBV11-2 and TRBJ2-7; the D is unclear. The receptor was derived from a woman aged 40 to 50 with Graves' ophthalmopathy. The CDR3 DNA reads TGTGCCAGCAGCGTATCGGGCTCCTACGAGCAGTACTTC. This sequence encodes CASSVSGSYEQYF.